These 20 T cell receptor beta chains were sequenced from one sample in a study of CD8 T cells in Susac syndrome. An amount of RNA that ranged from roughly 0.5 to 1 ug was reverse transcribed with random hexamers. TCRdb analysed the immunoSEQ multiplex PCR reads with MiXCR anew, one entry per CDR3 protein. The sample yields around 71,000 distinct CDR3 sequences, 85% to 95% seen once. Material for sequencing was CD4+ T cells from PBMCs. The receptor set was obtained from a human donor with Susac syndrome.

The chain has TRBV27 and TRBJ2-1; possible D gene TRBD2, 6 bases. V gave up 7 bases and J gave up 4 bases, with 17 bases separating them. The CDR3 is 15 amino acids. Germline CDR1 is MNHEY and CDR2 is SMNVEV (reference sequence). For the CDR3, the DNA is TGTGCCAGCACCCATCGGGGGACGATATACAATGAGCAGTTCTTC. The encoded protein is CASTHRGTIYNEQFF.

V usage is TRBV20-1 and J usage is TRBJ1-5; possible D gene TRBD1, 5 bases. CDR1 is DFQATT, CDR2 SNEGSKA, per germline (reference sequence). V was clipped by 6 bases and J by 2 bases, with 14 bases between them. This CDR3 has 14 residues. The CDR3 region is CSATRGGGNQPQHF. The CDR3 DNA is TGCAGTGCAACCCGGGGGGGAGGCAATCAGCCCCAGCATTTT.

Points on this clonotype: At one boundary the junction diverges from the germline segment, which might be a read error. The rearrangement links TRBV7-8 to TRBJ1-5; 7 nucleotides match TRBD1. The CDR3 has 16 residues. Germline CDR1 and CDR2: SGHVS and FQNEAQ. CDR3 residues: CASTLQLGQINQPQHF. The CDR3 nucleotides are TGTGCCAGCACCTTACAATTGGGACAGATTAATCAGCCCCAGCATTTT.

V is TRBV28 and J is TRBJ1-2; D is ambiguous. The germline V and J ends were trimmed by 2 bases and 1 base, with 11 bases remaining between them. This CDR3 is 15 amino acids long. Germline V gene data show CDR1 as MDHEN and CDR2 as SYDVKM. DNA for the CDR3: TGTGCCAGCAGTTTAGGGAGGGTGTTTAACTATGGCTACACCTTC. This sequence encodes CASSLGRVFNYGYTF.

The CDR3 spells CASSQYSGAYTDTQYF. The CDR3 DNA follows: TGCGCCAGCAGCCAATATAGCGGTGCCTACACAGATACGCAGTATTTT. V gene TRBV4-3 combines with J gene TRBJ2-3, with a tentative D call TRBD2 (6 bases). The CDR3 sequence is 16 residues long. The V gene's germline CDR1 is LGHNA and CDR2 YSLEER. V was pared by 2 bases and J by 2 bases, with 14 bases between.

This clonotype was counted only a few times. The chain couples TRBV19 to TRBJ1-2; 8 nucleotides line up with TRBD1. CDR3 length: 13 residues. With 8 bases clipped from V and 8 bases from J, the junction kept 10 bases outside the gene matches. The V gene's germline CDR1 is LNHDA and CDR2 SQIVND (reference sequence). The CDR3 DNA sequence: TGTGCCAGTTCTCCTCAGGGGGCAGGAGGCTACACCTTC. Its translation is CASSPQGAGGYTF.

CDR3 protein: CASSLTGTPSYNEQFF. For the CDR3, the DNA is TGCGCCAGCAGCTTGACCGGGACTCCCTCCTACAATGAGCAGTTCTTC. The chain has TRBV5-1 and TRBJ2-1; D perhaps matches TRBD2 (6 bases). CDR1 is SGHRS, CDR2 YFSETQ, per germline. The CDR3 is made up of 16 amino acids. The V end was cut by 1 base, the J end by 0 bases, with 11 bases between.

The sample holds one count of this clonotype. This chain joins TRBV6-2 or TRBV6-3 and TRBJ2-7; D is possibly TRBD1 (5 bases). The V and J ends lost 2 bases and 7 bases respectively, with 15 bases between them. The CDR3 has 14 residues. Germline V CDR1 and CDR2: MNHEY, SVGEGT. The CDR3 is CASSYGTSGIEQYF. The CDR3 DNA is TGTGCCAGCAGTTACGGTACTTCAGGGATTGAGCAGTACTTC.

The chain is built from TRBV20-1 and TRBJ2-7; 10 bases map to TRBD2. Losses at the gene ends were 3 bases for V and 2 bases for J; bases not matched to a gene: 25. The CDR3 is made up of 21 amino acids. Germline V gives CDR1 DFQATT, CDR2 SNEGSKA (reference sequence). For the CDR3, the DNA is TGCAGTGCTAGTCCCATATATGGTAGCGGGGGGTCGATCATGAAAGCCTACGAGCAGTACTTC. Protein sequence: CSASPIYGSGGSIMKAYEQYF.

This chain uses TRBV7-9 with TRBJ2-5; D is ambiguous. The CDR3 runs to 14 residues. V dropped 2 bases and J dropped 3 bases, with 10 bases sitting between them. Germline lookup yields CDR1 SEHNR and CDR2 FQNEAQ (reference sequence). This CDR3 is CASSLLDPKETQYF. In DNA form, the CDR3 reads TGTGCCAGCAGCTTACTGGACCCGAAAGAGACCCAGTACTTC.

CDR3 in amino acids: CASRGTGGPYEQYF. In DNA, the CDR3 is TGTGCCAGCAGGGGGACAGGGGGCCCCTACGAGCAGTACTTC. This sequence joins TRBV28 and TRBJ2-7, with 12 bases identical to TRBD1. Unmatched junction bases numbered 2, after V lost 6 bases and J lost 2 bases. The V gene's germline CDR1 is MDHEN and CDR2 SYDVKM. The CDR3 length is 14 residues.

The chain combines TRBV25-1 with TRBJ2-3; 8 nucleotides line up with TRBD1. CDR3 length: 15 amino acids. Germline V gene data show CDR1 as MGHDK and CDR2 as SYGVNS. The trim removed 5 bases at V and 4 bases at J, leaving 8 bases unmatched. The chain's CDR3 is CASSQDRVESDTQYF. CDR3 DNA sequence: TGTGCCAGCAGTCAGGACAGGGTTGAGTCAGATACGCAGTATTTT.

The chain links TRBV28 to TRBJ2-5; 8 nucleotides agree with TRBD1. The CDR3 has 15 residues. V gave up 5 bases and J gave up 2 bases; unmatched junction bases: 7. Germline CDR1 and CDR2: MDHEN and SYDVKM. CDR3 in DNA: TGTGCCAGCAGTCTTGGACAGGGAACACAAGAGACCCAGTACTTC. As protein: CASSLGQGTQETQYF. Looking up the rest from reference TRBV28 and TRBJ2-5 gives the full variable domain: DVKVTQSSRYLVKRTGEKVFLECVQDMDHENMFWYRQDPGLGLRLIYFSYDVKMKEKGDIPEGYSVSREKKERFSLILESASTNQTSMYLCASSLGQGTQETQYFGPGTRLLVL.

The rearrangement joins TRBV12-3 or TRBV12-4 to TRBJ2-1; 8 nucleotides agree with TRBD2. The ends lost 5 bases at V and 7 bases at J; junction bases unmatched: 1. This CDR3 region has 12 residues. The CDR3 DNA follows: TGTGCCAGCAGTCGGGGGGGGAATGAGCAGTTCTTC. The encoded protein is CASSRGGNEQFF.

The rearrangement links TRBV25-1 to TRBJ2-3; tentatively, D is TRBD1 (6 bases). Germline assignment: CDR1 MGHDK and CDR2 SYGVNS. The germline V and J ends were trimmed by 3 bases and 0 bases, with 10 bases remaining between them. The CDR3 runs to 15 residues. This CDR3 reads CASSERGYSTDTQYF. The CDR3 DNA follows: TGTGCCAGCAGTGAGAGGGGGTACAGCACAGATACGCAGTATTTT. The variable domain in full, completed from reference TRBV25-1 and TRBJ2-3, reads EADIYQTPRYLVIGTGKKITLECSQTMGHDKMYWYQQDPGMELHLIHYSYGVNSTEKGDLSSESTVSRIRTEHFPLTLESARPSHTSQYLCASSERGYSTDTQYFGPGTRLTVL.

The V and J genes are TRBV6-1 and TRBJ1-6; unclear D gene. Trimming shortened V by 1 base and J by 7 bases, and 8 bases separated the two germline ends. The CDR3 spans 14 residues. The germline V gene encodes CDR1 MNHNS and CDR2 SASEGT. DNA for the CDR3: TGTGCCAGCAGTGAAGGAGGGTGGAATTCACCCCTCCACTTT. As protein: CASSEGGWNSPLHF.

The chain couples TRBV3-1 to TRBJ1-1; D uncertain. Germline assignment: CDR1 LGHDT and CDR2 YNNKEL (reference sequence). This CDR3 is 11 amino acids long. V dropped 6 bases and J dropped 3 bases, with 5 bases sitting between them. CDR3 in amino acids: CASSMDTEAFF. CDR3 DNA: TGTGCCAGCAGTATGGACACTGAAGCTTTCTTT.

The V and J genes are TRBV12-5 and TRBJ1-1, with a tentative D call TRBD1 (6 bases). The CDR3 contains 13 residues. Germline assignment: CDR1 LGHNT and CDR2 FRNRAP. Trimming left V 3 bases short and J 1 base short, with 6 bases between. The CDR3 DNA is TGTGCTAGTGGTTTAGGGGGGAACACTGAAGCTTTCTTT. Protein: CASGLGGNTEAFF. The full variable domain, with the rest looked up from reference TRBV12-5 and TRBJ1-1, is DARVTQTPRHKVTEMGQEVTMRCQPILGHNTVFWYRQTMMQGLELLAYFRNRAPLDDSGMPKDRFSAEMPDATLATLKIQPSEPRDSAVYFCASGLGGNTEAFFGQGTRLTVV.

The V gene is TRBV19, the J gene TRBJ2-1; D may correspond to TRBD1 or TRBD2 (6 bases each). The CDR3 contains 14 residues. Germline CDR1 reads LNHDA; CDR2 reads SQIVND (reference sequence). Between the trimmed V and J ends, which lost 5 bases and 6 bases, there was a span of 14 bases. In DNA form, the CDR3 reads TGTGCCAGTAGTCTCCGAGGGGGGAGCAATGAGCAGTTCTTC. It codes for CASSLRGGSNEQFF.

This rearrangement joins TRBV12-3 or TRBV12-4 to TRBJ2-1; TRBD2 might be the D (5 bases). V was shortened by 7 bases and J by 7 bases, with 20 bases between the two germline ends. CDR3 size: 15 residues. CDR3 region: CASNQRGIEKNEQFF. In DNA, the CDR3 is TGTGCCAGCAACCAAAGAGGGATTGAGAAGAATGAGCAGTTCTTC.